The clone carrying this TCR beta chain was counted only a few times. Its antigen is not identified. V was shortened by 3 bases and J by 0 bases, with 9 bases between the two germline ends. This CDR3 spans 13 amino acids. In germline, CDR1 is DFQATT, CDR2 SNEGSKA (reference sequence). The data derive from a study of response to subunit inactivated influenza vaccine. Study-level points and caveats: With each seasonal influenza vaccination, the authors suggested, few new T cells are recruited.

TCRdb re-derived calls from the RT-PCR reads in MiXCR, one entry per CDR3 protein. The table lists almost 250,000 distinct CDR3 sequences, 10% to 15% of them singletons. The chain joins TRBV20-1 to TRBJ2-7; a possible D gene is TRBD1 (5 bases). This sequence originates from a man aged 45-65 years who received an inactivated influenza vaccine. The sequenced sample was non-naive T cells sorted from PBMCs, obtained less than 15 days before vaccination. This CDR3 reads CSASQGSSYEQYF. CDR3 coding DNA: TGCAGTGCTAGTCAGGGAAGCTCCTACGAGCAGTACTTC.